The 4 T cell receptor beta chains below were found in one sample sequenced in a study of blood T cell repertoires in COVID-19. The repertoire was sequenced with immunoSEQ multiplex PCR; TCRdb's copy has only in-frame clones and lacks some. The repertoire holds roughly 170,000 clones, 60% to 80% seen once, with 15% to 20% in the top ten. Sequences were obtained from PBMCs or T cells enriched from blood (not recorded which). The receptors were gathered from a woman between 45 and 65 years old who had recovered from COVID-19.

This clone occurred a few times. CDR3 in amino acids: CASSEGNTIYF. The CDR3 DNA reads TGTGCCAGCAGCGAGGGAAACACCATATATTTT. The chain has TRBV11-2 and TRBJ1-3; D is unclear. V was trimmed by 5 bases and J by 4 bases, leaving 3 bases between them. The CDR3 totals 11 residues. Per the germline V gene, CDR1 is SGHAT and CDR2 is FQNNGV.

In DNA, the CDR3 is TGTGCCAGTATCCGGGACAGCACTCCAACTAATGAAAAACTGTTTTTT. It codes for CASIRDSTPTNEKLFF. The chain uses TRBV2 and TRBJ1-4; 7 bases match TRBD1. Germline trimming cut 9 bases from V and 0 bases from J; bases unmatched to any gene: 10. Looked up from germline, CDR1 is SNHLY and CDR2 is FYNNEI. This CDR3 has 16 amino acids.

The CDR3 region has the DNA TGTGCCAGCATCGGACTAGCGGGAGAGAATGAGCAGTTCTTC. Its protein product is CASIGLAGENEQFF. The J gene is TRBJ2-1, the V gene TRBV7-9; 13 nucleotides agree with TRBD2. V lost 7 bases and J lost 7; bases outside the gene matches: 4. Germline V gene lookup returns CDR1 SEHNR and CDR2 FQNEAQ (reference sequence). This CDR3 has 14 residues.

This clone occurred once. The chain couples TRBV4-1 to TRBJ2-7; 8 bases map to TRBD2. Germline V gene lookup returns CDR1 MGHRA and CDR2 YSYEKL. The CDR3 has 16 residues. V was clipped by 4 bases and J by 2 bases; unmatched bases: 10. The CDR3 protein is CASSRTGLAGTYEQYF. CDR3 nucleotides: TGCGCCAGCAGCCGAACGGGATTAGCGGGGACCTACGAGCAGTACTTC.